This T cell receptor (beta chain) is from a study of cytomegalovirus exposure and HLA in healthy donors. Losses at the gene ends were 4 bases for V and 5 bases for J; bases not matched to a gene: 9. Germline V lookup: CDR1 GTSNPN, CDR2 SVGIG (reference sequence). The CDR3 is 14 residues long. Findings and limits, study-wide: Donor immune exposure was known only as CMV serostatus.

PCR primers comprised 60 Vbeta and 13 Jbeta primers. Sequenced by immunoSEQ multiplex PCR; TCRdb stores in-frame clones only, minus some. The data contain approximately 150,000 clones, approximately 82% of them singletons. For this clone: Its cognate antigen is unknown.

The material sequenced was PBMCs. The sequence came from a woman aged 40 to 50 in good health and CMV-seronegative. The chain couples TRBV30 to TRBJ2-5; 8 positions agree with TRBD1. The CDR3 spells CAWTWTGLGETQYF. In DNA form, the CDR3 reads TGTGCCTGGACCTGGACAGGGCTGGGGGAGACCCAGTACTTC.